Listed here is a single T cell receptor (beta chain). Some clones are missing from TCRdb's copy, which holds only in-frame ones; the method was immunoSEQ multiplex PCR. Of some 80,000 clones listed, about 93% are singletons. The trim removed 8 bases at V and 2 bases at J, leaving 5 bases unmatched. In germline, CDR1 is SGHRS, CDR2 YFSETQ. The length of the CDR3 is 13 residues. This sample is part of a study of T cell changes during pregnancy in multiple sclerosis. The source is a female donor with multiple sclerosis, enrolled in a pregnancy study. V usage is TRBV5-1 and J usage is TRBJ1-1; TRBD1 matches 8 bases. The specimen was peripheral blood, collected in the first trimester of pregnancy. CDR3 bases: TGCGCCAGTAGGACAGGGTCTAACACTGAAGCTTTCTTT. Its protein product is CASRTGSNTEAFF. Supplemented by reference TRBV5-1 and TRBJ1-1, the full variable domain reads KAGVTQTPRYLIKTRGQQVTLSCSPISGHRSVSWYQQTPGQGLQFLFEYFSETQRNKGNFPGRFSGRQFSNSRSEMNVSTLELGDSALYLCASRTGSNTEAFFGQGTRLTVV.